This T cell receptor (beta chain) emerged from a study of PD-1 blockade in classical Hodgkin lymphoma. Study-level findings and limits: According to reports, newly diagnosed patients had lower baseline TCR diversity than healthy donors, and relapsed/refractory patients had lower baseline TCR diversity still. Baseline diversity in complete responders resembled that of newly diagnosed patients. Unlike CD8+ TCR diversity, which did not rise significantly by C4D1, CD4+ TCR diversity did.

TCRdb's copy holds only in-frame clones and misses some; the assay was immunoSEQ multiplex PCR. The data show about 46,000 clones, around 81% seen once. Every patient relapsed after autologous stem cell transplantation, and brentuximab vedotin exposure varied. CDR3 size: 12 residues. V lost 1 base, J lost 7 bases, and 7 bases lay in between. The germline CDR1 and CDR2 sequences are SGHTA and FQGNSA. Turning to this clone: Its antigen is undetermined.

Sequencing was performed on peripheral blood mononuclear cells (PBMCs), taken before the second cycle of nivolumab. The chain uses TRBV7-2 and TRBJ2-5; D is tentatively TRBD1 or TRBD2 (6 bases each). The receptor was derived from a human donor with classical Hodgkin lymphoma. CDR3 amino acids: CASSLEGGTQYF. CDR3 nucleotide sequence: TGTGCCAGCAGCTTAGAGGGGGGGACCCAGTACTTC.